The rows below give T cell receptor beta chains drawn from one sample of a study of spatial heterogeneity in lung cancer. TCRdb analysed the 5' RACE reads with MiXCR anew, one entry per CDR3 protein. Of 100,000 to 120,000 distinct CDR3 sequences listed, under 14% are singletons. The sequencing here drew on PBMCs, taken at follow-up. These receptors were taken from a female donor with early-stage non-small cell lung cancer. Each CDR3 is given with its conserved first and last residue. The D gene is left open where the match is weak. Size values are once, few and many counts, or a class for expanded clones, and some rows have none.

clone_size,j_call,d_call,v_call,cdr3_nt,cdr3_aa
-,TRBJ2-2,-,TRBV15,TGTGCCACCAGCAGAGATAGCTACACCGGGGAGCTGTTTTTT,CATSRDSYTGELFF
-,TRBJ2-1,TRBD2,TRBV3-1,TGTGCCAGCAGCCATAGAATAGCGGGACGGAACAATGAGCAGTTCTTC,CASSHRIAGRNNEQFF
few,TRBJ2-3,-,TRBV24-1,TGTGCCACCAGTGATGGGGGCTGGAGAGATACGCAGTATTTT,CATSDGGWRDTQYF
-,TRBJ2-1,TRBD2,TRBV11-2,TGTGCCAGCAGCTTAGAAGGACTAGCGGGAGTATTCTACAATGAGCAGTTCTTC,CASSLEGLAGVFYNEQFF
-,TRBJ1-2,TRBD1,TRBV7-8,TGTGCCAGCAGCTGGGACAGGGCTGCTGCTAACTATGGCTACACCTTC,CASSWDRAAANYGYTF
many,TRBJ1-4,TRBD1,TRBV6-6,TGTGCCAGCAGTCGGGACAGAAGGGGGGAAAAACTGTTTTTT,CASSRDRRGEKLFF
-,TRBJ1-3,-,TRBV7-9,TGTGCCAGCAGCGAATTCGAGGTTTTGGGAAACACCATATATTTT,CASSEFEVLGNTIYF
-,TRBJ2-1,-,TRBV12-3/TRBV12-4,TGTGCCAGCACCCATGATAGGAGAGGTGGGAATGAGCAGTTCTTC,CASTHDRRGGNEQFF
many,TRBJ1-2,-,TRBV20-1,TGCAGTGCTAGAAAAAATCCGGATGACAGTTATGGCTACACCTTC,CSARKNPDDSYGYTF
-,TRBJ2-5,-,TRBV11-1,TGTGCCAGCAGCTCCCTTGGGTCCGGGCGAGAGACCCAGTACTTC,CASSSLGSGRETQYF
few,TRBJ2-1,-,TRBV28,TGTGCCAGCAGTCCCTTGGGGCCAGCCTACAATGAGCAGTTCTTC,CASSPLGPAYNEQFF
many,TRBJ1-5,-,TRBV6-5,TGTGCCAGCAGTCGTACAGGGTCCTTTAGCAATCAGCCCCAGCATTTT,CASSRTGSFSNQPQHF
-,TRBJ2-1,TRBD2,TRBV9,TGTGCCAGCAGCTTGAGCATTAGCGGGCTTCACAATGAGCAGTTCTTC,CASSLSISGLHNEQFF
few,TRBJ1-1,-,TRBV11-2,TGTGCCAGCAGCTTTCAAGTAGCTGAAGCTTTCTTT,CASSFQVAEAFF
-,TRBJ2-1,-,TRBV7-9,TGTGCCAGCAGCTCGACTATCAATGAGCAGTTCTTC,CASSSTINEQFF
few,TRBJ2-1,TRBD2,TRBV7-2,TGTGCCAGCAGCTTGCGACTAGCGGTCAATGAGCAGTTCTTC,CASSLRLAVNEQFF
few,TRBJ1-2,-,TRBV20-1,TGCAGTGCTCTAGGAACTAGGCGTGGCTACACCTTC,CSALGTRRGYTF
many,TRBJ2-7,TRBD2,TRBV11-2,TGTGCCAGCAGTTCCACTAGCGCCCACGAGCAGTACTTC,CASSSTSAHEQYF
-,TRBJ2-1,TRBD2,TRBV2,TGTGCCAGCAGTTTAGCGGGAGATCCTTACAATGAGCAGTTCTTC,CASSLAGDPYNEQFF
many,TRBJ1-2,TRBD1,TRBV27,TGTGCCAGCAGTCTGGCCGGGACAGGATATGGCTACACCTTC,CASSLAGTGYGYTF
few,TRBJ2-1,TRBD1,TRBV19,TGTGCCAGTAGTATTAGGGCGGCAGGGGGCGCGCAGGTCCCCTACAATGAGCAGTTCTTC,CASSIRAAGGAQVPYNEQFF
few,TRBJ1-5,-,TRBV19,TGTGCCAGTAGTATCGGCCGAACCAACAATCAGCCCCAGCATTTT,CASSIGRTNNQPQHF
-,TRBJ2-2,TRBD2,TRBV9,TGTGCCAGCAGCGCTGCACTTACTCAGTCCGGGAGGGCCTCGGGGGAGCTGTTTTTT,CASSAALTQSGRASGELFF
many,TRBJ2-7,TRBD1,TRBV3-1,TGTGCCAGCAGCCAATTGGGACAGGGTGACGAGCAGTACTTC,CASSQLGQGDEQYF
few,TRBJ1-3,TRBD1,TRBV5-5,TGTGCCAGCAGCTCCACAGGGGCCAGTGGAAACACCATATATTTT,CASSSTGASGNTIYF
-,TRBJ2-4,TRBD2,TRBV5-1,TGCGCCAGCAGCCCGACTAGCGGAGCCAAAAACATTCAGTACTTC,CASSPTSGAKNIQYF
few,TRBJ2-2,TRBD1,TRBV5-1,TGCGCCAGCAGCATAACAGGGGAATCCGGGGAGCTGTTTTTT,CASSITGESGELFF
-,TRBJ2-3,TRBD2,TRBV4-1,TGCGCCAGCAGCCATCCGTCGGGACTAGTGGGAGACTCAGATACGCAGTATTTT,CASSHPSGLVGDSDTQYF
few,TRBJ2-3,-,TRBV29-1,TGCAGTGGCGCGGGGCTAGCAGATACGCAGTATTTT,CSGAGLADTQYF
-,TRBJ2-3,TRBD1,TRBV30,TGTGCCTGGTCAGGGGGCAGGACAGATACGCAGTATTTT,CAWSGGRTDTQYF
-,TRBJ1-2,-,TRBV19,TGTGCCAGTAGAGCGACAGTTACCTATGGCTACACCTTC,CASRATVTYGYTF
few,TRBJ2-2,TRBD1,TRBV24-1,TGTGCCACCGGGGGACAGACCACCGGGGAGCTGTTTTTT,CATGGQTTGELFF
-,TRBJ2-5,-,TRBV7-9,TGTGCCAGCGGACCCCGGGCAGTTCCGACCCAGTACTTC,CASGPRAVPTQYF
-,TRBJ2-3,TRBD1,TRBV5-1,TGCGCCAGCAGCCCCGACAGGGGGCTGACAGATACGCAGTATTTT,CASSPDRGLTDTQYF
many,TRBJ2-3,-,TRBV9,TGTGCCAGCAGCGTAGACGTGGGAATCACAGATACGCAGTATTTT,CASSVDVGITDTQYF
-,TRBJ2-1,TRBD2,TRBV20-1,TGCAGTGCTAGGTCCAGCGGGAGGGCCGACAATGAGCAGTTCTTC,CSARSSGRADNEQFF
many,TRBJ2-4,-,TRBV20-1,TGCAGTGCTAGAGGGACAGCCAAAAACATTCAGTACTTC,CSARGTAKNIQYF